The sequence of this T cell receptor beta chain was determined in a study of T cell repertoires and Cas9 in healthy adults (dated by TCRdb to 2017 to 2018). The study in broad terms: Multi-effector potency, cytotoxicity and lineage determination within the CD4 and CD8 compartments were characterized for SpCas9-reactive T cells. This study looked at whether people already carry T cell immunity to the Streptococcus pyogenes Cas9 nuclease (SpCas9), the enzyme used in CRISPR gene editing.

In the case of this clone: Which antigen it targets is not known. No base-level quality is on record; no much larger clone is a single base apart.

To prepare the library, the immunoSEQ multiplex PCR assay was applied. Not all clones reach the TCRdb copy of this immuneACCESS table, which keeps in-frame sequences only. Checked studies attribute under half of the gap to unresolved V genes and leave the rest unexplained. The sample has approximately 22,000 clones on record, around nine tenths of them singletons. The ten largest make up around 0.71% of the sample. The junction shows trimming of 5 bases on V and 0 bases on J, plus 16 bases between the germline ends. The CDR3, cysteine through phenylalanine, is 17 amino acids long. The DNA shown is the 51-base CDR3, in frame from base 1. CDR1 and CDR2, looked up from the germline V gene (reference sequence), are WNHNN and SYGVQD. What the study reported, not specific to this receptor: In vitro, SpCas9-reactive regulatory T cells were reported to reduce the proliferation and function of SpCas9-reactive effector T cells.

Healthy humans served as the donors. The clonotype originates from a human donor in good health. Here the chain combines TRBV10-1 and TRBJ2-2; the D gene is perhaps TRBD1, from 6 matching bases. Sample: CD4+ effector T cells (CD127+, CD25-, CD137-, CD154-) from PBMCs; culture status not recorded. The bases are TGCGCCAGCAGTTCTGGACCGGACAGTCCGAACACCGGGGAGCTGTTTTTT. Translation gives CASSSGPDSPNTGELFF.